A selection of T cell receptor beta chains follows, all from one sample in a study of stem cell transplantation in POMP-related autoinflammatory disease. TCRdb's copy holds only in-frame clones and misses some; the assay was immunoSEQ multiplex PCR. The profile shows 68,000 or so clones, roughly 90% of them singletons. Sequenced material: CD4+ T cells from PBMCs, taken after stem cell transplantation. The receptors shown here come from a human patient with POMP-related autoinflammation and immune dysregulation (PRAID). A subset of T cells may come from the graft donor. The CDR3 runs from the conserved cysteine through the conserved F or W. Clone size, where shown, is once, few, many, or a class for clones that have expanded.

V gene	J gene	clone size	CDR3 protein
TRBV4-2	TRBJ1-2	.	CASSQEPLLAPHGYTF
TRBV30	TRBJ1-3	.	CAWGWAPAGNTIYF
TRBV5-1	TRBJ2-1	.	CASSPETSGEYNEQFF
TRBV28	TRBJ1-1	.	CASSPFTGSKAFF
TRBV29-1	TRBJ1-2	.	CSVEGQGANDYGYTF
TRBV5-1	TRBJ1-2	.	CASSYGQAGANYGYTF
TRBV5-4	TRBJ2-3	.	CASSPLGLSGLGTDTQYF
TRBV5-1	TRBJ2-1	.	CASSWGTGYNEQFF
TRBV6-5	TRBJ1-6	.	CASQTEIRSPLHF
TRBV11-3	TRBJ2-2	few	CASSLGGNTGELFF
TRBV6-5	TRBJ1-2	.	CASSQDRVTDGYTF
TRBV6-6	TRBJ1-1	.	CASSFVASEAFF
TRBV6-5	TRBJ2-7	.	CASSYVSVRSSYEQYF
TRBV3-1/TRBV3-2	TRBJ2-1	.	CASSQWSPTGAEQFF
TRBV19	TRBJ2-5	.	CASSMGGPVQETQYF
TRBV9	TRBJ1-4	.	CASSVYGDRGSEKLFF
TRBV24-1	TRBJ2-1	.	CATSGGASYNEQFF
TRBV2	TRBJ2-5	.	CASRGDRGETQYF
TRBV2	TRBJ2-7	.	CASSDWGPTYEQYF
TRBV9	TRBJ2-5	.	CASSVEGGRQETQYF
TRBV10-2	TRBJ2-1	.	CASSVGQSYYNEQFF
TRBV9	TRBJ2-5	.	CASSGRVGLVDQETQYF
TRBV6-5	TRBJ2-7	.	CASSLLGQGVYEQYF
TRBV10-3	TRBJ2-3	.	CAISDKGSNTDTQYF
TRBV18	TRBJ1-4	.	CASSPLYRDRHEKLFF
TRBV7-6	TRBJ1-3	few	CASSPKRYRQTRSGNTIYF
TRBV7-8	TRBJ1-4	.	CASSLGGDGGEKLFF
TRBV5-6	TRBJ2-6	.	CASSSTTGTWSSGANVLTF
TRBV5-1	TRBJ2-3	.	CASSFRPIAGAMNTQYF
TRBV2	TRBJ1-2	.	CASSERARSSFNYGYTF
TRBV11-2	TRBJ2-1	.	CASSSSWGSYNEQFF
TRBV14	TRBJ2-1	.	CASSQDRRLAGVEQFF
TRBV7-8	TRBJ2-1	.	CASSLDERENPYNEQFF
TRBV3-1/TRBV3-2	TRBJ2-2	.	CASSLRGLGGTGELFF
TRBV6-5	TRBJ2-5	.	CASRGTGGETQYF
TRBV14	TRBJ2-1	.	CASSPLLAANSYNEQFF
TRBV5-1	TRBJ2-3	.	CASSPAGDEQYF
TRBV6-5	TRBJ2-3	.	CASSYGGAPTDTQYF
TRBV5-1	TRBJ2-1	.	CASSLNWGENEQFF
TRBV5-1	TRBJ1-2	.	CASSLVWDYGYTF
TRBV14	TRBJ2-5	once	CASSHDWASGTQYF
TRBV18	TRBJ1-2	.	CASSPLSEGTNYGYTF
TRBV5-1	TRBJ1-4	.	CASSQGIGAYNEKLFF
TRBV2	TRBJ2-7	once	CASSDPQTFYEQYF
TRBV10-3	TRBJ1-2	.	CAIRQDRGQDGYTF
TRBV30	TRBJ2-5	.	CASTGQAQETQYF
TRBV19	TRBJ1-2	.	CASTNRYGYTF
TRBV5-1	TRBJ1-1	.	CASSLLRATNTEAFF
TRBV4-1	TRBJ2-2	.	CASSQRHRTNTGELFF
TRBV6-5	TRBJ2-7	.	CASRGALDYEQYF
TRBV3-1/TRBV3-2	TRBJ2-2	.	CASRASGSASGELFF
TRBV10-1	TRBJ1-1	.	CASRGQMNTEAFF
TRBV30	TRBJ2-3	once	CAWSVAGAGTDTQYF
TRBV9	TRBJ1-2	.	CASRGFTGDEANYGYTF
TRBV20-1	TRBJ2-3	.	CSASWQGADTQYF